This TCR beta chain is from a study of beta chain features in type 1 diabetes. As every portion of the isolated RNA was reverse transcribed, the sequencing read expressed TCRB transcripts. The table came from immunoSEQ multiplex PCR; TCRdb's copy has only in-frame clones and leaves some out. The table shows around 250,000 clones, with 68% occurring only once. With V trimmed by 9 bases and J by 5 bases, 8 bases remained unmatched. Germline CDR1 reads SGHNT; CDR2 reads YYREEE (reference sequence). The CDR3 is 13 residues long. The sample taken for sequencing was naive CD4+ T cells from blood. This TCR derives from a man under 40 in good health. The V call is TRBV5-4, the J call TRBJ2-4; 7 nucleotides line up with TRBD1. The CDR3, as DNA: TGTGCCATCAATCAGGGGGTGGAAAACATTCAGTACTTC. This gives the protein CAINQGVENIQYF.